In its sample, the clone carrying this TCR beta chain was seen a few times. Germline CDR1 reads SNHLY; CDR2 reads FYNNEI. Trimming took 5 bases from V and 1 from J; bases not matched to a gene: 6. The CDR3 is 15 amino acids. Libraries were prepared by immunoSEQ multiplex PCR; TCRdb keeps only in-frame clonotypes and omits some of them. Of roughly 63,000 clones in the sample, about four fifths are singletons; the top ten hold around 6%. This specimen belongs to a study of PD-L1 blockade in urothelial cancer. Time point meaning: pretreatment peripheral blood. The material sequenced was PBMCs, taken around atezolizumab (anti-PD-L1) treatment. The TCR originated in a man aged 70 or older with urothelial cancer. This chain uses TRBV2 with TRBJ2-3; 7 nucleotides match TRBD1. This chain's CDR3 is CASSLTGWGTDTQYF. In nucleotides, the CDR3 is TGTGCCAGCAGTTTGACAGGGTGGGGCACAGATACGCAGTATTTT. Full variable domain (remainder filled in from reference TRBV2 and TRBJ2-3): EPEVTQTPSHQVTQMGQEVILRCVPISNHLYFYWYRQILGQKVEFLVSFYNNEISEKSEIFDDQFSVERPDGSNFTLKIRSTKLEDSAMYFCASSLTGWGTDTQYFGPGTRLTVL.